Shown below are 25 T cell receptor beta chains from a single sample sequenced in a study of blood T cell repertoires in COVID-19. This table comes from immunoSEQ multiplex PCR, and its TCRdb copy is limited to in-frame clones, with some not included. Of 150,000 or so clones in the sample, over 90% were seen once. Specimen: peripheral blood. These receptors were taken from a woman aged 55-69 years with COVID-19, enrolled during active disease.

The rearrangement uses TRBV5-1 and TRBJ1-2, with 8 positions matching TRBD1. The CDR3 is made up of 14 amino acids. Germline lookup yields CDR1 SGHRS and CDR2 YFSETQ. The trim removed 3 bases at V and 7 bases at J, leaving 8 bases unmatched. The CDR3 sequence is CASSSLTGAGGYTF. DNA of the CDR3: TGCGCCAGCAGCTCTCTGACAGGGGCGGGTGGCTACACCTTC.

The rearrangement joins TRBV3-1 (or the pseudogene TRBV3-2) to TRBJ2-7, with D perhaps TRBD2 (5 bases). Germline V gene sequence: CDR1 LGHDT, CDR2 YNNKEL (reference sequence). This CDR3 has 15 residues. Trimming took 0 bases from V and 2 from J, leaving 11 bases between them. DNA of the CDR3: TGTGCCAGCAGCCAAGATGGCGGGTCAACCTACGAGCAGTACTTC. Translated, it gives CASSQDGGSTYEQYF.

CDR3 in amino acids: CSALRGDTEAFF. In nucleotides, the CDR3 is TGCAGCGCCTTACGGGGGGACACTGAAGCTTTCTTT. The rearrangement links TRBV29-1 to TRBJ1-1; D might be TRBD1 (5 bases). Germline V lookup: CDR1 SQVTM, CDR2 ANQGSEA. This CDR3 contains 12 residues. The V end was cut by 7 bases, the J end by 3 bases, with 12 bases between.

The rearrangement uses TRBV19 and TRBJ1-1; 7 positions agree with TRBD1. The CDR3 sequence is 17 residues long. V lost 5 bases and J lost 0; bases outside the gene matches: 12. CDR1 LNHDA and CDR2 SQIVND come from the germline V gene (reference sequence). The CDR3 nucleotides read TGTGCCAGTAGTCAGGGGGGACCGCTTAACATGAACACTGAAGCTTTCTTT. It translates to CASSQGGPLNMNTEAFF.

This chain uses TRBV19 with TRBJ1-2, with D tentatively TRBD1 (6 bases). V was trimmed by 7 bases and J by 10 bases, leaving 19 bases between them. CDR3 length: 13 amino acids. The germline CDR1 and CDR2 sequences are LNHDA and SQIVND (reference sequence). CDR3 nucleotide sequence: TGTGCCAGTACCAATATGCAGAGGGGGAACTACACCTTC. Its translation is CASTNMQRGNYTF.

The V call is TRBV5-1, the J call TRBJ2-5; 7 bases are shared with TRBD2. Germline V gene data show CDR1 as SGHRS and CDR2 as YFSETQ. With V trimmed by 1 base and J by 2 bases, 5 bases remained unmatched. This CDR3 contains 15 residues. CDR3: CASSLWGGGQETQYF. For the CDR3, the DNA is TGCGCCAGCAGCTTGTGGGGGGGTGGACAAGAGACCCAGTACTTC. Variable domain in full (rest from reference TRBV5-1 and TRBJ2-5): KAGVTQTPRYLIKTRGQQVTLSCSPISGHRSVSWYQQTPGQGLQFLFEYFSETQRNKGNFPGRFSGRQFSNSRSEMNVSTLELGDSALYLCASSLWGGGQETQYFGPGTRLLVL.

The chain joins TRBV15 to TRBJ1-2; 7 bases line up with TRBD1. V trimming: 3 bases; J trimming: 4 bases; junction bases outside the gene matches: 8. Germline CDR1 and CDR2: LNHNV and YYDKDF (reference sequence). The CDR3 runs to 15 residues. The CDR3 bases are TGTGCCACCAGCAGTATGACAGGGAGCGGCTATGGCTACACCTTC. Protein sequence: CATSSMTGSGYGYTF. Together with reference TRBV15 and TRBJ1-2, the CDR3 gives the full variable domain: DAMVIQNPRYQVTQFGKPVTLSCSQTLNHNVMYWYQQKSSQAPKLLFHYYDKDFNNEADTPDNFQSRRPNTSFCFLDIRSPGLGDTAMYLCATSSMTGSGYGYTFGSGTRLTVV.

The chain has TRBV7-6 and TRBJ1-1; 7 bases align to TRBD1. Germline V gene data show CDR1 as SGHVS and CDR2 as FNYEAQ. The V segment lost 1 base and the J segment 0 bases; nucleotides outside the gene matches: 5. This CDR3 has 16 residues. The DNA of the CDR3 is TGTGCCAGCAGCTTAGAGACAGGGATTATGAACACTGAAGCTTTCTTT. Translated, it gives CASSLETGIMNTEAFF.

This clone was seen only once. The chain couples TRBV4-1 to TRBJ1-3; 7 bases map to TRBD1. CDR3 length: 20 residues. After removal of 2 bases from V and 0 bases from J, the junction contained 16 bases not matched to a gene. Germline V gene lookup returns CDR1 MGHRA and CDR2 YSYEKL. CDR3: CASSQTASGTADLSGNTIYF. The CDR3 DNA sequence: TGCGCCAGCAGCCAAACTGCGTCCGGGACAGCCGACCTCTCTGGAAACACCATATATTTT.

The rearrangement joins TRBV7-9 to TRBJ2-2; 9 bases match TRBD2. The CDR3 length is 13 residues. V dropped 5 bases and J dropped 5; count of bases not matched to a gene: 0. The germline V gene has CDR1 SEHNR and CDR2 FQNEAQ (reference sequence). Written as DNA, the CDR3 is TGTGCCAGCAGCAGCGGGGGGACCGGGGAGCTGTTTTTT. Residues: CASSSGGTGELFF.

The chain employs TRBV19 and TRBJ1-1, with unresolved D. The V gene lost 0 bases and the J gene lost 4 bases, with 6 bases spanning the gap. The germline V gene has CDR1 LNHDA and CDR2 SQIVND (reference sequence). This CDR3 has 13 residues. The CDR3 DNA reads TGTGCCAGTAGTATAGACAGGTTCACTGAAGCTTTCTTT. Translated, it gives CASSIDRFTEAFF. The variable domain in full, with the rest retrieved from reference TRBV19 and TRBJ1-1, is DGGITQSPKYLFRKEGQNVTLSCEQNLNHDAMYWYRQDPGQGLRLIYYSQIVNDFQKGDIAEGYSVSREKKESFPLTVTSAQKNPTAFYLCASSIDRFTEAFFGQGTRLTVV.

The gene calls are TRBV6-2 or TRBV6-3 and TRBJ2-2, with 9 bases matching TRBD2. CDR1 MNHEY and CDR2 SVGEGT come from the germline V gene. The V segment lost 5 bases and the J segment 3 bases; nucleotides outside the gene matches: 1. This CDR3 spans 14 amino acids. Here the CDR3 DNA reads TGTGCCAGCAGTGTAGCGGGGGACACCGGGGAGCTGTTTTTT. Amino acids: CASSVAGDTGELFF.

The J gene is TRBJ2-2, the V gene TRBV12-5, with D possibly TRBD1 on 5 matching bases. V gave up 0 bases and J gave up 0 bases, with 11 bases separating them. CDR1 is LGHNT and CDR2 is FRNRAP in the germline V gene. The CDR3 is 17 amino acids. The CDR3 coding sequence is TGTGCTAGTGGTTTGGTATTCCAGGACACGAACACCGGGGAGCTGTTTTTT. This translates into CASGLVFQDTNTGELFF.

This clone came up once. The V gene is TRBV3-1 (or the pseudogene TRBV3-2), the J gene TRBJ1-2, with D possibly TRBD1 on 6 matching bases. The CDR3 is 14 residues long. Deletions cut 1 base from V and 5 bases from J, with 11 bases between. The germline V gene has CDR1 LGHDT and CDR2 YNNKEL (reference sequence). The CDR3 spells CASSQGTAGYGYTF. Here the CDR3 DNA reads TGTGCCAGCAGCCAAGGGACAGCCGGGTATGGCTACACCTTC.

On this clone: Other DNA sequences in this specimen translate into the identical CDR3. The rearrangement joins TRBV2 to TRBJ1-2, with TRBD1 as a possible D gene (6 bases). Per the germline V gene, CDR1 is SNHLY and CDR2 is FYNNEI. The CDR3 is 13 amino acids. V gave up 5 bases and J gave up 2 bases, with 9 bases separating them. CDR3 loop: CASSYQGNYGYTF. CDR3 coding DNA: TGTGCCAGCAGTTATCAGGGGAACTATGGCTACACCTTC.

As concerns this clone: The identical CDR3 is also encoded by other nucleotide sequences in the sample. This sequence joins TRBV5-1 and TRBJ1-1, with D unresolved. The CDR3 contains 13 residues. V lost 5 bases and J 2 bases, leaving 10 bases between the germline ends. CDR1 and CDR2 from the germline V gene are SGHRS and YFSETQ. The DNA for the CDR3 is TGCGCCAGCAGAAGAACAGAAAACACTGAAGCTTTCTTT. It codes for CASRRTENTEAFF.

This sequence joins TRBV5-8 and TRBJ1-3, with D tentatively TRBD1 (5 bases). Germline V gene lookup returns CDR1 SGHTS and CDR2 YDEGEE. V was cut by 2 bases and J by 8 bases, with 11 bases left in between. CDR3 length: 13 residues. The CDR3: CASSLRPGDTIYF. CDR3 nucleotides: TGTGCCAGCAGCTTAAGACCGGGGGACACCATATATTTT.

The chain employs TRBV9 and TRBJ1-4, with 8 nucleotides matching TRBD1. The V gene's germline CDR1 is SGDLS and CDR2 YYNGEE. V shed 0 bases and J 11 bases; nucleotides not matched to a gene: 15. There are 17 residues in the CDR3. CDR3 in DNA: TGTGCCAGCAGCGTAGCGCCCATACAGGGGGGCGATGGGAAACTGTTTTTT. Translated: CASSVAPIQGGDGKLFF. Full variable domain (rest looked up from reference TRBV9 and TRBJ1-4): DSGVTQTPKHLITATGQRVTLRCSPRSGDLSVYWYQQSLDQGLQFLIQYYNGEERAKGNILERFSAQQFPDLHSELNLSSLELGDSALYFCASSVAPIQGGDGKLFFGSGTQLSVL.

This sequence joins TRBV2 and TRBJ2-4, with TRBD1 as a possible D gene (8 bases). Germline-derived CDR1 and CDR2 are SNHLY and FYNNEI. The CDR3 has 14 residues. Trimming removed 7 bases from V and 7 bases from J, with 17 bases in between. The CDR3 bases are TGTGCCAGCACCGGAGCGGGACAGGTTAACATTCAGTACTTC. Translated: CASTGAGQVNIQYF. Variable domain in full (rest from reference TRBV2 and TRBJ2-4): EPEVTQTPSHQVTQMGQEVILRCVPISNHLYFYWYRQILGQKVEFLVSFYNNEISEKSEIFDDQFSVERPDGSNFTLKIRSTKLEDSAMYFCASTGAGQVNIQYFGAGTRLSVL.

The table lists this clone with a count of one. This rearrangement joins TRBV7-2 to TRBJ2-7; the match to TRBD1 covers 8 bases. The V and J ends lost 3 bases and 2 bases, in that order; junction bases with no gene match: 3. Germline V lookup: CDR1 SGHTA, CDR2 FQGNSA. The CDR3 length is 14 residues. Written as DNA, the CDR3 is TGTGCCAGCAGCTTCCCGGACAGGGCCTACGAGCAGTACTTC. Translating it yields CASSFPDRAYEQYF.

This clone was found once. V and J are TRBV19 and TRBJ1-2; 10 bases fit TRBD1. The CDR3 runs to 14 residues. Germline assignment: CDR1 LNHDA and CDR2 SQIVND (reference sequence). J was trimmed by 8 bases and V by 5 bases; bases with no gene match: 8. As DNA, the CDR3 is TGTGCCAGTAGTTCTCCGGGACAGGGGTTGGGCTACACCTTC. Its translation: CASSSPGQGLGYTF.

This rearrangement joins TRBV7-9 to TRBJ2-7, with TRBD1 identical over 8 bases. Trimming took 5 bases from V and 2 from J; bases not matched to a gene: 8. This CDR3 contains 15 residues. The V gene's germline CDR1 is SEHNR and CDR2 FQNEAQ (reference sequence). The CDR3: CASSRTGQMAYEQYF. The CDR3 DNA reads TGTGCCAGCAGCCGGACAGGGCAGATGGCCTACGAGCAGTACTTC. The whole variable domain, filled in from reference TRBV7-9 and TRBJ2-7, reads DTGVSQNPRHKITKRGQNVTFRCDPISEHNRLYWYRQTLGQGPEFLTYFQNEAQLEKSRLLSDRFSAERPKGSFSTLEIQRTEQGDSAMYLCASSRTGQMAYEQYFGPGTRLTVT.

V usage is TRBV6-5 and J usage is TRBJ2-3, with TRBD2 as a possible D gene (5 bases). The germline V and J ends were trimmed by 8 bases and 2 bases, with 14 bases remaining between them. The CDR3 sequence is 14 residues long. The V gene's germline CDR1 is MNHEY and CDR2 SVGAGI. CDR3 residues: CASSPAEYTDTQYF. CDR3 DNA: TGTGCCAGCTCCCCAGCGGAGTACACAGATACGCAGTATTTT.

The V and J genes are TRBV12-3 or TRBV12-4 and TRBJ1-1, with 9 bases fitting TRBD1. This CDR3 has 13 residues. Trimming took 7 bases from V and 4 from J; bases not matched to a gene: 4. The CDR3 coding sequence is TGTGCCAGCACCCTGACAGGGGGCACTGAAGCTTTCTTT. Translation: CASTLTGGTEAFF.

V gene TRBV6-2 or TRBV6-3 combines with J gene TRBJ2-5, with TRBD2 as a possible D gene (6 bases). The CDR3 sequence is 15 residues long. CDR1 is MNHEY, CDR2 SVGEGT, per germline. The V and J ends lost 1 base and 7 bases respectively, with 16 bases between them. CDR3 in DNA: TGTGCCAGCAGTTACTACAGTGGTCTCGGGGGGACCCAGTACTTC. Its protein product is CASSYYSGLGGTQYF.